Listed below are T cell receptor beta chains from one sample, sequenced in a study of T cell changes during pregnancy in multiple sclerosis. The table came from immunoSEQ multiplex PCR; TCRdb's copy has only in-frame clones and leaves some out. Among 60,000 to 75,000 clones listed, around 90% were seen once. Sequencing was performed on peripheral blood, taken in the third trimester of pregnancy. These TCRs come from a female donor with multiple sclerosis, enrolled in a pregnancy study. Each CDR3 is given with its conserved first and last residue. The order of the fields is V gene, J gene, clone size, D gene, CDR3 protein, CDR3 DNA. The D gene is left open where the match is weak. Some rows mark clone size as missing; the rest say once, few, many or name a class of expanded clone.

v_gene: TRBV5-1
j_gene: TRBJ1-3
abundance: .
d_gene: .
CDR3aa: CASSFGQNSGNTIYF
CDR3nt: TGCGCCAGCAGCTTTGGACAGAACTCTGGAAACACCATATATTTT

v_gene: TRBV19
j_gene: TRBJ2-2
abundance: .
d_gene: .
CDR3aa: CASSMAVGGELFF
CDR3nt: TGTGCCAGTAGTATGGCGGTTGGCGGGGAGCTGTTTTTT

v_gene: TRBV2
j_gene: TRBJ2-1
abundance: .
d_gene: .
CDR3aa: CASSEGGGAGNEQFF
CDR3nt: TGTGCCAGCAGTGAGGGGGGGGGCGCGGGCAATGAGCAGTTCTTC

v_gene: TRBV7-6
j_gene: TRBJ2-5
abundance: .
d_gene: TRBD2
CDR3aa: CASSSGVGTSERETQYF
CDR3nt: TGTGCCAGCAGCTCCGGAGTTGGGACTAGTGAAAGGGAGACCCAGTACTTC

v_gene: TRBV6-1
j_gene: TRBJ1-1
abundance: .
d_gene: .
CDR3aa: CASRKGGTEAFF
CDR3nt: TGTGCCAGCAGAAAGGGAGGCACTGAAGCTTTCTTT

v_gene: TRBV7-8
j_gene: TRBJ2-3
abundance: once
d_gene: TRBD2
CDR3aa: CASRREGGSDTQYF
CDR3nt: TGTGCCAGCAGGCGGGAGGGGGGTTCAGATACGCAGTATTTT

v_gene: TRBV6-6
j_gene: TRBJ1-5
abundance: once
d_gene: .
CDR3aa: CASRLRGQGQPQHF
CDR3nt: TGTGCCAGCAGGCTCAGGGGCCAGGGGCAGCCCCAGCATTTT

v_gene: TRBV4-3
j_gene: TRBJ1-2
abundance: .
d_gene: .
CDR3aa: CASSQDLTGRRSGYTF
CDR3nt: TGCGCCAGCAGCCAAGATCTTACAGGGCGTAGGTCGGGCTACACCTTC

v_gene: TRBV4-1
j_gene: TRBJ1-2
abundance: .
d_gene: .
CDR3aa: CASSFEEGLGGYTF
CDR3nt: TGCGCCAGCAGCTTCGAGGAGGGTTTGGGTGGCTACACCTTC

v_gene: TRBV21-1
j_gene: TRBJ1-2
abundance: .
d_gene: .
CDR3aa: CASSKGRESAYGYTF
CDR3nt: TGTGCCAGCAGCAAAGGAAGGGAGTCCGCCTATGGCTACACCTTC

v_gene: TRBV6-5
j_gene: TRBJ2-5
abundance: few
d_gene: TRBD1
CDR3aa: CASSYYNRGLETQYF
CDR3nt: TGTGCCAGCAGTTACTATAACAGGGGCTTAGAGACCCAGTACTTC

v_gene: TRBV5-1
j_gene: TRBJ2-7
abundance: .
d_gene: TRBD1
CDR3aa: CASSSTPGQGYQDEQYF
CDR3nt: TGCGCCAGCAGCTCCACCCCGGGACAGGGGTATCAGGACGAGCAGTACTTC

v_gene: TRBV2
j_gene: TRBJ1-2
abundance: once
d_gene: TRBD1
CDR3aa: CASSYRGQMF
CDR3nt: TGTGCCAGCAGTTACAGGGGCCAAATGTTC

v_gene: TRBV4-1
j_gene: TRBJ2-1
abundance: .
d_gene: TRBD1
CDR3aa: CASSLRLGQGETQHNEQFF
CDR3nt: TGCGCCAGCAGCCTCCGACTGGGGCAGGGGGAAACCCAACACAATGAGCAGTTCTTC

v_gene: TRBV19
j_gene: TRBJ1-1
abundance: .
d_gene: TRBD1
CDR3aa: CATYRDRGLALFF
CDR3nt: TGTGCCACTTACCGGGACAGGGGTTTGGCTCTTTTCTTT

v_gene: TRBV5-1
j_gene: TRBJ2-7
abundance: .
d_gene: TRBD2
CDR3aa: CASSEGLAREQYF
CDR3nt: TGCGCCAGCAGCGAAGGACTAGCTCGTGAGCAGTACTTC

v_gene: TRBV5-1
j_gene: TRBJ2-5
abundance: .
d_gene: .
CDR3aa: CASSLSSRGSETQYF
CDR3nt: TGCGCCAGCAGCCTCTCATCAAGGGGGTCGGAGACCCAGTACTTC

v_gene: TRBV19
j_gene: TRBJ1-1
abundance: .
d_gene: .
CDR3aa: CASSSDLDTEAFF
CDR3nt: TGTGCCAGTAGTTCGGATCTAGACACTGAAGCTTTCTTT

v_gene: TRBV5-4
j_gene: TRBJ2-3
abundance: .
d_gene: TRBD2
CDR3aa: CASSLRLAGVRDTQYF
CDR3nt: TGTGCCAGCAGCTTGAGGCTAGCGGGGGTTCGGGATACGCAGTATTTT

v_gene: TRBV2
j_gene: TRBJ2-3
abundance: .
d_gene: .
CDR3aa: CASSPSDTQYF
CDR3nt: TGTGCCAGCAGTCCATCAGATACGCAGTATTTT

v_gene: TRBV23-1
j_gene: TRBJ1-5
abundance: .
d_gene: .
CDR3aa: CASSLQVPFNQPQHF
CDR3nt: TGCGCCAGCAGTCTGCAGGTCCCTTTTAATCAGCCCCAGCATTTT